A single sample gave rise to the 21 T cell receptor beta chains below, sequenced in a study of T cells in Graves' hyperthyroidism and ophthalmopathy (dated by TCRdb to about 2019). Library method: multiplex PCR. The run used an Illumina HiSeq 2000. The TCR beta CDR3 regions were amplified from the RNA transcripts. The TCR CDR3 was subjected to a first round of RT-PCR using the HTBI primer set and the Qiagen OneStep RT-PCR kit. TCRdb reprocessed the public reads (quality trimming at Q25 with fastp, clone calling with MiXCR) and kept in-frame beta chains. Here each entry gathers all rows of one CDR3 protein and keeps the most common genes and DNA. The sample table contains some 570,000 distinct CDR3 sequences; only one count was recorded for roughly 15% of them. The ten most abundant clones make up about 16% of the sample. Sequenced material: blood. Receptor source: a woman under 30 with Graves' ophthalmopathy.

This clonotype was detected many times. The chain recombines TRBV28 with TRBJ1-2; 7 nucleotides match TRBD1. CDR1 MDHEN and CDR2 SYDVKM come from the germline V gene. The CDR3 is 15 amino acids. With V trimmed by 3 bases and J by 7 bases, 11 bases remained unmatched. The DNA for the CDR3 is TGTGCCAGCAGTTTTCTTAACGGGACAGCCTCTGGCTACACCTTC. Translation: CASSFLNGTASGYTF.

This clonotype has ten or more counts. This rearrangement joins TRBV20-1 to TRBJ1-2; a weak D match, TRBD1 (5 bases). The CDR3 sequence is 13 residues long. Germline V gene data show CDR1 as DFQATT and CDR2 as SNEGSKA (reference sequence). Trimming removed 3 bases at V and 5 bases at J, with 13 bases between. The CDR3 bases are TGCAGTGCTAGCGCAGGGCAAGGGTATGGCTACACCTTC. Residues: CSASAGQGYGYTF.

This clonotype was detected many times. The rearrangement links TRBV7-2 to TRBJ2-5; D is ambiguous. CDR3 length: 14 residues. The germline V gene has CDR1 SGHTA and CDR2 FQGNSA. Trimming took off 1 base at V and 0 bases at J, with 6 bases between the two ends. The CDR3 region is CASSLEAYQETQYF. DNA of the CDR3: TGTGCCAGCAGCTTAGAGGCGTACCAAGAGACCCAGTACTTC.

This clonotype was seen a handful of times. The CDR3 here is CASSQDRSPYTRGDTQYF. The CDR3 region has the DNA TGCGCCAGCAGCCAAGATAGAAGTCCCTATACAAGGGGAGATACGCAGTATTTT. The V and J genes are TRBV4-3 and TRBJ2-3, with a possible D match to TRBD1 (5 bases). This CDR3 is 18 amino acids long. Germline loops: CDR1 LGHNA, CDR2 YSLEER. V was clipped by 0 bases and J by 5 bases, with 21 bases between them.

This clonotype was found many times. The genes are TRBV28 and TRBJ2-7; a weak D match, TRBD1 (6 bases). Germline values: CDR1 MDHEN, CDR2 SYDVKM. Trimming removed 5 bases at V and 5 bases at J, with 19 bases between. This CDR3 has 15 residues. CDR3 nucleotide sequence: TGTGCCAGCAGTACGCCCCCGACAGGAAATAACGAGCAGTACTTC. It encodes CASSTPPTGNNEQYF. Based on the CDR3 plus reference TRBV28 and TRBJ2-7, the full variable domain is DVKVTQSSRYLVKRTGEKVFLECVQDMDHENMFWYRQDPGLGLRLIYFSYDVKMKEKGDIPEGYSVSREKKERFSLILESASTNQTSMYLCASSTPPTGNNEQYFGPGTRLTVT.

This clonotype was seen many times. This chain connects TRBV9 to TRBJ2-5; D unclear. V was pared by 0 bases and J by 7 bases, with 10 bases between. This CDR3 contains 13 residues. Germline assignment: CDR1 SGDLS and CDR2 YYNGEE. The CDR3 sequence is CASSVELTGTQYF. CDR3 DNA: TGTGCCAGCAGCGTAGAACTTACGGGGACCCAGTACTTC. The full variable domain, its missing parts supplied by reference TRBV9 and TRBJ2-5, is DSGVTQTPKHLITATGQRVTLRCSPRSGDLSVYWYQQSLDQGLQFLIQYYNGEERAKGNILERFSAQQFPDLHSELNLSSLELGDSALYFCASSVELTGTQYFGPGTRLLVL.

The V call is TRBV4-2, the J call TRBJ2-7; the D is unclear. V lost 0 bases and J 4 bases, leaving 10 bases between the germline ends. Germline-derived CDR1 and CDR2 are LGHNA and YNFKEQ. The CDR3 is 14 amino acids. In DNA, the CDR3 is TGTGCCAGCAGCCAAGAGAGGTATCAGTACGAGCAGTACTTC. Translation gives CASSQERYQYEQYF.

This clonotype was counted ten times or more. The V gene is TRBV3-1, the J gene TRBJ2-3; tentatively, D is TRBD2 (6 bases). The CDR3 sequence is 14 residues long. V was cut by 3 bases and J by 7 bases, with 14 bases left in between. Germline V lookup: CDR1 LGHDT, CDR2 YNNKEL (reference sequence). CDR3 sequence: CASSQARGSNTQYF. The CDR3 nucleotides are TGTGCCAGCAGCCAGGCCCGGGGGTCGAATACGCAGTATTTT.

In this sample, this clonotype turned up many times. The CDR3 spells CASSLALGRIGGPLHF. In DNA, the CDR3 is TGTGCCAGCAGCTTAGCGCTGGGACGGATAGGTGGACCCCTCCACTTT. This chain links TRBV7-8 with TRBJ1-6, with a possible D match to TRBD1 (5 bases). Trimming pared 0 bases from V and 12 bases from J, leaving 18 bases between. The germline V gene has CDR1 SGHVS and CDR2 FQNEAQ. The CDR3 runs to 16 residues.

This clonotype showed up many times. The CDR3 sequence is CSARDPGLAGVLGQETQYF. The CDR3 bases are TGCAGTGCTAGAGATCCCGGACTAGCGGGAGTTTTGGGCCAAGAGACCCAGTACTTC. V gene TRBV20-1 combines with J gene TRBJ2-5, with TRBD2 identical over 13 bases. The CDR3 has 19 amino acids. The V gene end was trimmed by 0 bases and the J gene end by 1 base; junction bases not matched to a gene: 11. The germline CDR1 and CDR2 sequences are DFQATT and SNEGSKA (reference sequence).

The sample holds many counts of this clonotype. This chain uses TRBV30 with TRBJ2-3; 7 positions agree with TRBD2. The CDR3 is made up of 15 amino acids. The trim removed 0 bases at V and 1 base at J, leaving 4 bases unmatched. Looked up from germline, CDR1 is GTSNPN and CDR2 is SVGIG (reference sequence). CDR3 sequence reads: CAWSVTLAGTDTQYF. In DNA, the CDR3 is TGTGCCTGGAGTGTAACGCTAGCGGGCACAGATACGCAGTATTTT. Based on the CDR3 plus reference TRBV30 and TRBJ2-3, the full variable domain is SQTIHQWPATLVQPVGSPLSLECTVEGTSNPNLYWYRQAAGRGLQLLFYSVGIGQISSEVPQNLSASRPQDRQFILSSKKLLLSDSGFYLCAWSVTLAGTDTQYFGPGTRLTVL.

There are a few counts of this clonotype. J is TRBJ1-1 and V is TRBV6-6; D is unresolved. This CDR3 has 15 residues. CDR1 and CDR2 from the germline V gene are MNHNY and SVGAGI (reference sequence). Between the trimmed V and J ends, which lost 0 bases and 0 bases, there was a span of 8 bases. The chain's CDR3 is CASSYSKSLNTEAFF. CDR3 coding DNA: TGTGCCAGCAGTTACTCGAAATCGTTGAACACTGAAGCTTTCTTT.

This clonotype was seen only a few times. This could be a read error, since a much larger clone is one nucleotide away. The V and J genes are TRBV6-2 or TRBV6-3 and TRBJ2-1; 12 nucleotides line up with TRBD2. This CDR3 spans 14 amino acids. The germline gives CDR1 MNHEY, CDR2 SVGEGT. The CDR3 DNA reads TGTGCCGGCAGCCCGGGACTAGCGGGCCATGAGCAGTTCTTC. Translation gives CAGSPGLAGHEQFF.

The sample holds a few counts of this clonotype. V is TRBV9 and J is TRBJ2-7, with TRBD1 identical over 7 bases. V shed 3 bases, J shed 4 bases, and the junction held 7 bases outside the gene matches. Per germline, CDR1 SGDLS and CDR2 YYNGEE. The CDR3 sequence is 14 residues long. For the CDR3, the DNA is TGTGCCAGCAGCGCCCCAGACAGGGATTACGAGCAGTACTTC. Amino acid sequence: CASSAPDRDYEQYF.

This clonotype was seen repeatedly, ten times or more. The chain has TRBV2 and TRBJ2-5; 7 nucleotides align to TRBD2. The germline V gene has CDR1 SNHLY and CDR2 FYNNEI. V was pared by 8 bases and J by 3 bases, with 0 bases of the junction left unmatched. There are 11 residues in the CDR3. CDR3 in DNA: TGTGCCAGCGGGGGGGAAGAGACCCAGTACTTC. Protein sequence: CASGGEETQYF.

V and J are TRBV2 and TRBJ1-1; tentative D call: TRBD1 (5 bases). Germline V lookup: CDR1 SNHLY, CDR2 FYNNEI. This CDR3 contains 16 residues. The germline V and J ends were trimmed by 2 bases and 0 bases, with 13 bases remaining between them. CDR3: CASSEWGGRVNTEAFF. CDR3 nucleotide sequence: TGTGCCAGCAGTGAATGGGGGGGTAGGGTGAACACTGAAGCTTTCTTT.

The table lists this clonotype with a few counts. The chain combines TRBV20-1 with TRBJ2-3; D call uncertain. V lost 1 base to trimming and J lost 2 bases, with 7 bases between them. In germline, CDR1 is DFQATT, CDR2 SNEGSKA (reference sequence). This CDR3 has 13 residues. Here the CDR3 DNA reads TGCAGTGCTAGAGGTGGGAACACAGATACGCAGTATTTT. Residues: CSARGGNTDTQYF.

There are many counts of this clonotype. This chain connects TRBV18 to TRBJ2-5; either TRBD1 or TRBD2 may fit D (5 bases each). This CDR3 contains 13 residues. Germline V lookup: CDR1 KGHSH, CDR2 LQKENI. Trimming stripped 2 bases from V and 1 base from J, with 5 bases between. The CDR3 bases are TGTGCCAGCTCACCAGGGGGCCAAGAGACCCAGTACTTC. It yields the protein CASSPGGQETQYF.

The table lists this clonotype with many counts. CDR3 in amino acids: CASRIYKNGLIYEQYF. Written as DNA, the CDR3 is TGTGCCAGCAGAATATACAAAAACGGACTGATCTACGAGCAGTACTTC. The chain combines TRBV28 with TRBJ2-7; D may be TRBD2 (5 bases). Germline assignment: CDR1 MDHEN and CDR2 SYDVKM. Trimming removed 6 bases at V and 3 bases at J, with 21 bases between. This CDR3 contains 16 residues.

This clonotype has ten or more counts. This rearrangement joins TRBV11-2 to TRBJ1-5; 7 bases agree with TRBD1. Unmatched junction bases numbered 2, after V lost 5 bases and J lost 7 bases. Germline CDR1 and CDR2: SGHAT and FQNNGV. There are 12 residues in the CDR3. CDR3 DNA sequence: TGTGCCAGCAGCAACAGGGGCCAGCCCCAGCATTTT. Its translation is CASSNRGQPQHF.

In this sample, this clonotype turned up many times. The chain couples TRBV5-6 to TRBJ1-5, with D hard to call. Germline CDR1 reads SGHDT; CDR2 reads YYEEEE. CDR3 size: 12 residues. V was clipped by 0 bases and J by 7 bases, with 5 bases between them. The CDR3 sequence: CASSLAGQPQHF. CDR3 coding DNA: TGTGCCAGCAGCTTGGCGGGCCAGCCCCAGCATTTT.